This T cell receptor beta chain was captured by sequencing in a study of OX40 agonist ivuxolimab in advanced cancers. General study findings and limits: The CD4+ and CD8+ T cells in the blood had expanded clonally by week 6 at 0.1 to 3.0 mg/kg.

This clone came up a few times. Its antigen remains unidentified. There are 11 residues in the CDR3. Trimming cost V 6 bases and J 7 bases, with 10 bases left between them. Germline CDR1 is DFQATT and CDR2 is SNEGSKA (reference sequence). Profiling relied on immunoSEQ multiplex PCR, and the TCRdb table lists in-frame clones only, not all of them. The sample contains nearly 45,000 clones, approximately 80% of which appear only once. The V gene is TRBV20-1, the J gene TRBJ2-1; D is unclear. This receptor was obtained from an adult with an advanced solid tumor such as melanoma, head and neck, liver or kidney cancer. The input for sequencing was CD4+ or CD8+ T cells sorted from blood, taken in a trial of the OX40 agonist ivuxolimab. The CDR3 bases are TGCAGTGCGCCTAGAGGTAATGAGCAGTTCTTC. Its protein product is CSAPRGNEQFF.